This T cell receptor (beta chain) was found in a study of intratumoral heterogeneity in liver cancer. Study summary: Patients were mostly male, median age approximately 60 years. Study-wide points: A noted limitation was under-sampling of tumor-infiltrating lymphocytes.

This clone was detected a few times. Its antigen is still unknown. All patients had early-stage hepatocellular carcinoma and were untreated before surgical resection. Sampled areas showed no macroscopic necrosis or hemorrhage. The repertoire was sequenced with immunoSEQ multiplex PCR; TCRdb's copy has only in-frame clones and lacks some. This table holds about 20,000 clones, over 60% found once. The origin of this receptor is a woman in her 70s with hepatocellular carcinoma. This material consisted of tumor-adjacent normal tissue, taken before any cancer treatment.

The CDR3 protein is CASSFGGMTQETQYF. In DNA, the CDR3 is TGTGCCAGCAGCTTTGGCGGGATGACCCAAGAGACCCAGTACTTC. The V gene is TRBV7-9, the J gene TRBJ2-5; D might be TRBD2 (6 bases). Germline CDR1 and CDR2: SEHNR and FQNEAQ (reference sequence). Trimming stripped 3 bases from V and 1 base from J, with 12 bases between. The CDR3 totals 15 residues.